This paragraph reports one TCR beta chain. What it recognizes is unknown. This sample stems from a study of CD8+CD57+ T cells in acquired aplastic anemia. Study-level background: Isolated CD4+ and CD8+ cells, once sorted, yielded DNA averaging roughly 3.2 ug. Findings and limits, study-wide: Patients and controls had in common 25 to 35 CD8+ CDR3 sequences.

V lost 7 bases and J 2 bases, leaving 14 bases between the germline ends. The CDR3 totals 14 residues. CDR1 and CDR2 (germline): SQVTM, ANQGSEA. The authors sequenced patients whose flow cytometry had shown CD8+CD57+ cell expansion. Every patient was diagnosed with severe acquired aplastic anemia. At the time of blood sampling, patients had not yet received any therapy. CDR3 and TCR beta VDJ profiling relied on a genomic DNA template. MiXCR, applied by TCRdb to the reads, yields one record per CDR3 protein. This table holds over 150,000 distinct CDR3 sequences, approximately 52% found once. This clonotype was sampled from a human donor with aplastic anemia. The sample was sorted CD4+, CD8+, or CD8+CD57+ T cells (not recorded which) from PBMCs. This chain uses TRBV29-1 with TRBJ1-4, with D hard to call. CDR3 sequence reads: CSATIGSTNEKLFF. The DNA of the CDR3 is TGCAGCGCTACGATCGGGTCCACTAATGAAAAACTGTTTTTT.